The rows below give T cell receptor beta chains drawn from one sample of a study of identical twins. TCRdb itself ran the 5' RACE reads through MiXCR, one entry per CDR3 protein. Among 1,800,000 or so distinct CDR3 sequences listed, around a third were seen once. The source material was cord blood. The receptors were sampled from a newborn girl in good health. Each CDR3 is given without its conserved first and last residue. The order of the fields is CDR3 protein, J gene, V gene.

ASASGTYEQY | TRBJ2-7 | TRBV25-1
ASRPQGTGELF | TRBJ2-2 | TRBV6-2/TRBV6-3
ASSVGAGAFYNEQF | TRBJ2-1 | TRBV9
ASSLILGVGANVLT | TRBJ2-6 | TRBV5-1
ATSDATGAYGQY | TRBJ2-4 | TRBV24-1
ASSLNRGTLIQTQY | TRBJ2-5 | TRBV27
ASSPDTHTEAF | TRBJ1-1 | TRBV2
ASSLTSGTINLYNEQF | TRBJ2-1 | TRBV28
ASSQDRGKNTEAF | TRBJ1-1 | TRBV4-1
ASSLLEPRYNEQF | TRBJ2-1 | TRBV5-1
ASSLAGLSRLVNPLTDTQY | TRBJ2-3 | TRBV11-1
ASSQELASVLGVKNIQY | TRBJ2-4 | TRBV4-2
ASSQDSASRGGSYNEQF | TRBJ2-1 | TRBV4-1
ASSPNSGGRGDTQY | TRBJ2-3 | TRBV7-2
ASSLWGGSYNEQF | TRBJ2-1 | TRBV12-3/TRBV12-4
ASSRDPGKDTEAF | TRBJ1-1 | TRBV6-1
ASSSAGWGAEDTQY | TRBJ2-3 | TRBV5-1
ASSNRDRVTYEQY | TRBJ2-7 | TRBV6-6
ASSQGAGGPQH | TRBJ1-5 | TRBV4-2
ASSYKPGVEQF | TRBJ2-1 | TRBV6-6
ASSQEPSGRGDEQY | TRBJ2-7 | TRBV4-2
ASSLEGLTF | TRBJ1-1 | TRBV5-1
ASTRTSGKETQY | TRBJ2-5 | TRBV12-3/TRBV12-4
ASSSITHTAKPGLAGADTQY | TRBJ2-3 | TRBV11-1
ASSLLPWDYNEQY | . | TRBV5-1
ASSPFKTGELF | TRBJ2-2 | TRBV7-2
STWDRGFEQY | TRBJ2-7 | TRBV29-1
SARHYGYT | TRBJ1-2 | TRBV20-1
ASSLPGLAGGSSYNEQY | TRBJ2-7 | TRBV5-1
ASGRDGPYNEQF | TRBJ2-1 | TRBV6-5
AIRDNYGYT | TRBJ1-2 | TRBV10-3
ASSDLPGPYYEQF | TRBJ2-1 | TRBV2
ASSQEARGNEQF | TRBJ2-1 | TRBV4-1
ASSEALGRGETQY | TRBJ2-5 | TRBV6-1
ASSSGLAGGPTDTQY | TRBJ2-3 | TRBV4-2
AISDGGVMEQY | TRBJ2-7 | TRBV10-3
ASSLDLHNEQY | TRBJ2-7 | TRBV11-2
ASSYSIRGQDQPQH | TRBJ1-5 | TRBV6-6
ASSEMYDQPQH | TRBJ1-5 | TRBV27
SARRLETEAF | TRBJ1-1 | TRBV20-1
ASSLYSGQETQY | TRBJ2-5 | TRBV5-1
ASSPPGLYEQY | TRBJ2-7 | TRBV18
ASTLDREQY | TRBJ2-5 | TRBV5-1